One sample yielded the 11 T cell receptor beta chains listed below, sequenced in a study of shared clonotypes between healthy human individuals. CD8 cells regarded as naive lacked CD45RO, were positively chosen for CCR7, and omitted terminally differentiated effector memory CD45RA+ cells. Sequencing was performed with immunoSEQ multiplex PCR; in TCRdb, only in-frame clones are kept and a portion is missing. The data show about 2,200,000 clones, under 95% seen once. Sequencing used naive CD8+ T cells from PBMCs. All receptors derive from a man between 18 and 29 years old in good health. Some clones in this sample may be carry-over from other donors' samples.

The chain combines TRBV11-2 with TRBJ2-7, with TRBD2 identical over 9 bases. The germline CDR1 and CDR2 sequences are SGHAT and FQNNGV. Trimming at V came to 0 bases and at J to 2 bases, leaving 5 bases not matched to a gene. This CDR3 is built from 16 residues. CDR3 amino acids: CASSLDKGLATYEQYF. The CDR3 coding sequence is TGTGCCAGCAGCTTAGATAAGGGACTAGCAACCTACGAGCAGTACTTC. The full variable domain, in which reference TRBV11-2 and TRBJ2-7 provide the parts outside the CDR3, is EAGVAQSPRYKIIEKRQSVAFWCNPISGHATLYWYQQILGQGPKLLIQFQNNGVVDDSQLPKDRFSAERLKGVDSTLKIQPAKLEDSAVYLCASSLDKGLATYEQYFGPGTRLTVT.

The chain links TRBV5-6 to TRBJ2-7, with D tentatively TRBD1 (5 bases). Between the trimmed V and J ends, which lost 1 base and 0 bases, there was a span of 11 bases. This CDR3 has 15 residues. The germline V gene has CDR1 SGHDT and CDR2 YYEEEE. CDR3 DNA: TGTGCCAGCAGCTTGTCACCAGGGCACTCCTACGAGCAGTACTTC. It specifies CASSLSPGHSYEQYF.

The rearrangement links TRBV29-1 to TRBJ1-2; TRBD1 is a possible D gene (5 bases). This CDR3 region has 14 residues. V lost 4 bases to trimming and J lost 4 bases, with 16 bases between them. Per the germline V gene, CDR1 is SQVTM and CDR2 is ANQGSEA. The CDR3 DNA reads TGCAGCGTTGGGGAGGGGCTGGGAGGCTATGGCTACACCTTC. Its translation is CSVGEGLGGYGYTF.

The chain is built from TRBV5-6 and TRBJ2-5; 8 bases match TRBD2. Trimming at V came to 1 base and at J to 5 bases, leaving 7 bases not matched to a gene. The CDR3 has 15 amino acids. The germline V gene encodes CDR1 SGHDT and CDR2 YYEEEE. The CDR3 sequence: CASSLWREARETQYF. In DNA form, the CDR3 reads TGTGCCAGCAGCTTGTGGCGGGAGGCTCGCGAGACCCAGTACTTC. Combining the CDR3 with reference TRBV5-6 and TRBJ2-5 gives the whole variable domain DAGVTQSPTHLIKTRGQQVTLRCSPKSGHDTVSWYQQALGQGPQFIFQYYEEEERQRGNFPDRFSGHQFPNYSSELNVNALLLGDSALYLCASSLWREARETQYFGPGTRLLVL.

The CDR3 spells CASSEYVPVFRQYF. In nucleotides, the CDR3 is TGTGCCAGCAGTGAATATGTGCCCGTTTTTCGTCAGTACTTC. The V gene is TRBV25-1, the J gene TRBJ2-7; D not certain. CDR1 and CDR2 (germline): MGHDK, SYGVNS. Trimming stripped 0 bases from V and 10 bases from J, with 16 bases between. The length of the CDR3 is 14 residues.

The V call is TRBV4-3, the J call TRBJ2-1, with TRBD1 as a possible D gene (5 bases). This CDR3 spans 17 amino acids. Deletions cut 0 bases from V and 0 bases from J, with 12 bases between. From germline, CDR1 is LGHNA and CDR2 YSLEER. CDR3 region: CASSQDLGVSSYNEQFF. The CDR3 DNA reads TGCGCCAGCAGCCAAGATCTAGGGGTTAGCTCCTACAATGAGCAGTTCTTC.

The chain couples TRBV11-2 to TRBJ1-1; D is unclear. CDR1 and CDR2 (germline): SGHAT, FQNNGV. The CDR3 sequence is 16 residues long. Trimming removed 5 bases at V and 0 bases at J, with 16 bases between. The CDR3 loop reads CASSPHPRQMNTEAFF. DNA for the CDR3: TGTGCCAGCAGCCCTCACCCACGGCAGATGAACACTGAAGCTTTCTTT.

The chain's CDR3 is CASSLYSGVGNTEAFF. CDR3 coding DNA: TGTGCCAGCAGCTTATATTCTGGGGTAGGGAACACTGAAGCTTTCTTT. The rearrangement links TRBV7-2 to TRBJ1-1; D remains unclear. V shed 2 bases and J shed 1 base, with 14 bases lying between them. Germline V gene sequence: CDR1 SGHTA, CDR2 FQGNSA. The CDR3 is 16 amino acids.

V is TRBV5-6 and J is TRBJ2-7, with D perhaps TRBD1 (6 bases). Germline CDR1 and CDR2: SGHDT and YYEEEE. This CDR3 has 14 residues. V was pared by 4 bases and J by 3 bases, with 14 bases between. This chain's CDR3 is CASSTGTADYEQYF. CDR3 nucleotide sequence: TGTGCCAGCAGCACAGGGACGGCCGACTACGAGCAGTACTTC.

The chain couples TRBV27 to TRBJ2-1; 12 bases agree with TRBD1. The CDR3 is made up of 16 amino acids. V was pared by 7 bases and J by 7 bases, with 11 bases of the junction left unmatched. Looked up from germline, CDR1 is MNHEY and CDR2 is SMNVEV (reference sequence). The CDR3 nucleotides read TGTGCCAGCACCTATGTGTGGGACAGGGGGCATAATGAGCAGTTCTTC. Translated, it gives CASTYVWDRGHNEQFF.

Regarding this clone: The identical CDR3 is also encoded by other nucleotide sequences in the sample. This sequence joins TRBV5-1 and TRBJ2-1; 10 bases fit TRBD1. The length of the CDR3 is 15 residues. CDR1 is SGHRS and CDR2 is YFSETQ in the germline V gene. The ends lost 3 bases at V and 2 bases at J; junction bases unmatched: 2. CDR3: CASSSGTGAYNEQFF. In DNA form, the CDR3 reads TGCGCCAGCAGCTCCGGGACAGGGGCCTACAATGAGCAGTTCTTC. Looking up the rest from reference TRBV5-1 and TRBJ2-1 gives the full variable domain: KAGVTQTPRYLIKTRGQQVTLSCSPISGHRSVSWYQQTPGQGLQFLFEYFSETQRNKGNFPGRFSGRQFSNSRSEMNVSTLELGDSALYLCASSSGTGAYNEQFFGPGTRLTVL.